This T cell receptor (beta chain) stems from a study of blood T cell repertoires in COVID-19. Study at large: The United States, Italy and Spain provided the acute and convalescent COVID-19 samples. T cells, B-cell-depleted T cells, or PBMCs provided the cDNA or gDNA that served as material.

As handled by the study authors: Amplified reference gene primers provided the basis for estimating nucleated cell counts. Some clones are missing from TCRdb's copy, which holds only in-frame ones; the method was immunoSEQ multiplex PCR. D and trimming come from the DNA, and the V and J calls and clone size come from that table. There are about 99,000 clones in the sample; roughly 88% occur only once, and around 2.2% lies in the top ten. Sequenced input: peripheral blood. This sequence originates from a middle-aged man with COVID-19, enrolled during active disease.

CDR3 bases: TGTGCCAGCACCCGAACAGGGGTCACTGAAGCTTTCTTT. Translation: CASTRTGVTEAFF. The rearrangement links TRBV12-3 or TRBV12-4 to TRBJ1-1; TRBD1 aligns across 7 bases. The V and J ends lost 7 bases and 4 bases, in that order; junction bases with no gene match: 6. The CDR3 covers 13 residues.